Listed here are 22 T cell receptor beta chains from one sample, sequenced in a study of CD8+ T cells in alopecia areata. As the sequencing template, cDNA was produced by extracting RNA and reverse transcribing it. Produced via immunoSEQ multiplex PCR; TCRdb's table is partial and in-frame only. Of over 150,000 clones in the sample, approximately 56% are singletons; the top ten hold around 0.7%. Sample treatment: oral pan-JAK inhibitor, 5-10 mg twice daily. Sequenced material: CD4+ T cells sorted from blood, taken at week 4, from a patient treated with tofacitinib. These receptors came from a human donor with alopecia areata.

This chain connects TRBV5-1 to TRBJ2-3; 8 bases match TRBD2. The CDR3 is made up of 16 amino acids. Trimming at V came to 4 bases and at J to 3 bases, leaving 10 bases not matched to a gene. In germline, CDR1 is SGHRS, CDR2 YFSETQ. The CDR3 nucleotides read TGCGCCAGCAGCGGGGGAGCGGGAGTAGTGACAGATACGCAGTATTTT. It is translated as CASSGGAGVVTDTQYF. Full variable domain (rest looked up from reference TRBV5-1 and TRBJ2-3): KAGVTQTPRYLIKTRGQQVTLSCSPISGHRSVSWYQQTPGQGLQFLFEYFSETQRNKGNFPGRFSGRQFSNSRSEMNVSTLELGDSALYLCASSGGAGVVTDTQYFGPGTRLTVL.

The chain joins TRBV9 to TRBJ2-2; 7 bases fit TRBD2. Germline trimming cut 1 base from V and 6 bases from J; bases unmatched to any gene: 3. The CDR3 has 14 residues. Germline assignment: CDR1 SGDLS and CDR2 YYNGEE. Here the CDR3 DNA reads TGTGCCAGCAGCGTATACACTAGCGCCGGGGAGCTGTTTTTT. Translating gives CASSVYTSAGELFF.

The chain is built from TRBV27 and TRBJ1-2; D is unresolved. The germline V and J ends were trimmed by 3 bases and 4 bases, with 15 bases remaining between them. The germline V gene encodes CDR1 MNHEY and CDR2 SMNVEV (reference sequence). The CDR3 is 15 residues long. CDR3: CASSFAGPGPYGYTF. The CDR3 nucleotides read TGTGCCAGCAGTTTTGCCGGGCCCGGCCCCTATGGCTACACCTTC.

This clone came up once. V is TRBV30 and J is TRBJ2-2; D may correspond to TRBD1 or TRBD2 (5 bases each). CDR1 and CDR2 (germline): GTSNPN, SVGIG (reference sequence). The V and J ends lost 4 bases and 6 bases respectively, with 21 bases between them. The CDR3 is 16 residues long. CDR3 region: CAWNMGPSLKPGELFF. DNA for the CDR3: TGTGCCTGGAACATGGGACCCTCGTTGAAACCCGGGGAGCTGTTTTTT.

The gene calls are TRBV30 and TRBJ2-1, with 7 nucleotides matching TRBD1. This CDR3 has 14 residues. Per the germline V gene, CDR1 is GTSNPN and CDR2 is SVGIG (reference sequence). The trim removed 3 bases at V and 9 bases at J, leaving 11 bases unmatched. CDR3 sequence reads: CAWRRGLAVGEQFF. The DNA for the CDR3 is TGTGCCTGGAGGAGGGGGCTAGCAGTGGGTGAGCAGTTCTTC.

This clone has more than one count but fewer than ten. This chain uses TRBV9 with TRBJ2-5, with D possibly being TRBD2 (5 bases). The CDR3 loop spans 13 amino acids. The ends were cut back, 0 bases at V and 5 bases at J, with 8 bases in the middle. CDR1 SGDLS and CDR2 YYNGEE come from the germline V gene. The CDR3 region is CASSVGSAETQYF. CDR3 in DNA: TGTGCCAGCAGCGTAGGTAGCGCGGAGACCCAGTACTTC.

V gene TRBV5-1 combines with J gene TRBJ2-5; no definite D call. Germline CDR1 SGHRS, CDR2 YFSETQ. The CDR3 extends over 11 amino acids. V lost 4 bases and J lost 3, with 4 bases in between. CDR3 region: CASSGEETQYF. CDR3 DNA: TGCGCCAGCAGCGGGGAAGAGACCCAGTACTTC.

CDR3: CSGWTGLNYGYTF. The CDR3 DNA is TGCAGCGGGTGGACAGGACTGAACTATGGCTACACCTTC. The chain is built from TRBV29-1 and TRBJ1-2, with 7 bases identical to TRBD1. The CDR3 totals 13 residues. After removal of 7 bases from V and 2 bases from J, the junction contained 7 bases not matched to a gene. Germline V lookup: CDR1 SQVTM, CDR2 ANQGSEA.

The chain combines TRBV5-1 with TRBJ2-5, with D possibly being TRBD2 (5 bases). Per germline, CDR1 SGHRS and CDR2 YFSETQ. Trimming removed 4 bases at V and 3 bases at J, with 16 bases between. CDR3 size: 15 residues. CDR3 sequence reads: CASSRDGRAEETQYF. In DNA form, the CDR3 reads TGCGCCAGCAGCCGGGATGGTAGGGCTGAAGAGACCCAGTACTTC. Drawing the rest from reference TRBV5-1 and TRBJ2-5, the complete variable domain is KAGVTQTPRYLIKTRGQQVTLSCSPISGHRSVSWYQQTPGQGLQFLFEYFSETQRNKGNFPGRFSGRQFSNSRSEMNVSTLELGDSALYLCASSRDGRAEETQYFGPGTRLLVL.

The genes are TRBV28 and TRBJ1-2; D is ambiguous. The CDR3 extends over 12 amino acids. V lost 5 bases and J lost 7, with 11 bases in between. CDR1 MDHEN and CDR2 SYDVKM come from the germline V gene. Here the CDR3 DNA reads TGTGCCAGCAGTCTTACCCTCGGTGGCTACACCTTC. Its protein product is CASSLTLGGYTF.

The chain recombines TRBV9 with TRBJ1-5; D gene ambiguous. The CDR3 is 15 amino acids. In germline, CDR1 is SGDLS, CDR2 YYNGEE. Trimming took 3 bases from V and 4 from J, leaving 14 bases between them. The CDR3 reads CASSDSGMRNQPQHF. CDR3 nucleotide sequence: TGTGCCAGCAGCGATTCTGGGATGAGGAATCAGCCCCAGCATTTT.

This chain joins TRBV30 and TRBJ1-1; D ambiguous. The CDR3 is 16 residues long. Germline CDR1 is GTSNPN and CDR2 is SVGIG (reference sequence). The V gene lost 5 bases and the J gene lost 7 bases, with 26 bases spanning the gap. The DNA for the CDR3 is TGTGCCTGGGGGAACCCGAGAGAGTGGAATGAGATTGAAGCTTTCTTT. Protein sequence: CAWGNPREWNEIEAFF.

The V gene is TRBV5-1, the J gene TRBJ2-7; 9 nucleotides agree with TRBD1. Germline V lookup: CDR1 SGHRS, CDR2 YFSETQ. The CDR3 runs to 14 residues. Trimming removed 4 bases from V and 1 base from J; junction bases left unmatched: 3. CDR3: CASSPDRGSYEQYF. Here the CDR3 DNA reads TGCGCCAGCAGCCCGGACAGGGGATCCTACGAGCAGTACTTC.

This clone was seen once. This CDR3 reads CASSLGGNYGYTF. The CDR3 nucleotides read TGTGCCAGCAGCTTAGGAGGGAACTATGGCTACACCTTC. The genes are TRBV7-2 and TRBJ1-2; D is unresolved. The germline V gene has CDR1 SGHTA and CDR2 FQGNSA. This CDR3 spans 13 amino acids. V was pared by 1 base and J by 2 bases, with 5 bases between.

This CDR3 is CSAKETEKLFF. In nucleotides, the CDR3 is TGCAGTGCTAAGGAGACTGAAAAACTGTTTTTT. This rearrangement joins TRBV20-1 to TRBJ1-4; unclear D gene. Trimming shortened V by 4 bases and J by 7 bases, and 7 bases separated the two germline ends. Germline V gene data show CDR1 as DFQATT and CDR2 as SNEGSKA (reference sequence). The CDR3 sequence is 11 residues long.

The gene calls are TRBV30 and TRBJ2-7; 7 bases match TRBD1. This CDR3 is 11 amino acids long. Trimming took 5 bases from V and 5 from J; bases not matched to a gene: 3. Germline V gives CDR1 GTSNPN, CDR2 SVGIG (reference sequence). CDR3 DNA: TGTGCCTGGCACAGGGGCCACGAGCAGTACTTC. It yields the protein CAWHRGHEQYF. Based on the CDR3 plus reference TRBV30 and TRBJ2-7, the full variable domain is SQTIHQWPATLVQPVGSPLSLECTVEGTSNPNLYWYRQAAGRGLQLLFYSVGIGQISSEVPQNLSASRPQDRQFILSSKKLLLSDSGFYLCAWHRGHEQYFGPGTRLTVT.

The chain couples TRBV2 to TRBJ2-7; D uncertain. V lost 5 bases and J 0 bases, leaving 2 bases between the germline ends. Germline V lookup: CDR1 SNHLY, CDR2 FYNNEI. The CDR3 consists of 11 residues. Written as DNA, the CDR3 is TGTGCCAGCAGTTCCTCCTACGAGCAGTACTTC. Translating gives CASSSSYEQYF. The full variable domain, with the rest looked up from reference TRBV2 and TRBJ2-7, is EPEVTQTPSHQVTQMGQEVILRCVPISNHLYFYWYRQILGQKVEFLVSFYNNEISEKSEIFDDQFSVERPDGSNFTLKIRSTKLEDSAMYFCASSSSYEQYFGPGTRLTVT.

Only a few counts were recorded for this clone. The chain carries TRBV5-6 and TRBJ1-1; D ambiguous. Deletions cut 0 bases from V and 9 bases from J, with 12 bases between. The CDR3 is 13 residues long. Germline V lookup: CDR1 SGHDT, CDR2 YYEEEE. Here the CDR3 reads CASSLAEGSKAFF. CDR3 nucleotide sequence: TGTGCCAGCAGCTTGGCGGAGGGCAGCAAAGCTTTCTTT.

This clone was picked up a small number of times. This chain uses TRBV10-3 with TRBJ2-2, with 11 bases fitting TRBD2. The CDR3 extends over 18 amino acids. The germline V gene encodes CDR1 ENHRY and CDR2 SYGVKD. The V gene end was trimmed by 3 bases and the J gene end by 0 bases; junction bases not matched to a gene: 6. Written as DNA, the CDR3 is TGTGCCATCAGTGACCGGCAGACTAGCGGGACGAACACCGGGGAGCTGTTTTTT. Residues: CAISDRQTSGTNTGELFF.

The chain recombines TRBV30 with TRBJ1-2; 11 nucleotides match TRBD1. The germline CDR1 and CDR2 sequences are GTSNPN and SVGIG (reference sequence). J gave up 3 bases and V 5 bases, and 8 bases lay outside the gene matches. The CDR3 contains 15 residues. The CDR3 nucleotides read TGTGCCTGGTCCCCCTCGGGACAGGGGGACTATGGCTACACCTTC. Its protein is CAWSPSGQGDYGYTF.

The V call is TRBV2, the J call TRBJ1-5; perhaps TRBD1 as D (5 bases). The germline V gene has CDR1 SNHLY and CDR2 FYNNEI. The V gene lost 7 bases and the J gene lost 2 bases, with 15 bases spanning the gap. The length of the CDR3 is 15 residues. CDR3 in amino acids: CASTPEGMGNQPQHF. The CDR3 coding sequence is TGTGCCAGCACCCCCGAGGGGATGGGCAATCAGCCCCAGCATTTT.

CDR3: CASSPGGTARGEQFF. DNA of the CDR3: TGCGCCAGCAGCCCGGGTGGAACGGCTAGGGGTGAGCAGTTCTTC. The chain recombines TRBV4-3 with TRBJ2-1, with D possibly being TRBD1 (5 bases). The germline V gene encodes CDR1 LGHNA and CDR2 YSLEER. The V and J ends lost 4 bases and 9 bases respectively, with 19 bases between them. CDR3 length equals 15 residues.